Each of the 7 T cell receptor beta chains below was sequenced from the same sample in a study of response to subunit inactivated influenza vaccine. One entry per CDR3 protein results from TCRdb running MiXCR on the RT-PCR reads. The profile shows some 150,000 distinct CDR3 sequences, more than 10% of them singletons. These data were also filed under a second study, of T cells expressing NK-cell markers. That study adds: UMI-tagged 5'RACE template switching yielded the TCR beta cDNA.

The sample was CD8+ T cells sorted from PBMCs, taken 11 to 12 days after vaccination. The receptor source for this set is a man aged 50 to 59 who received an inactivated influenza vaccine.

V gene TRBV29-1 combines with J gene TRBJ2-1, with D perhaps matching TRBD1 (6 bases). The length of the CDR3 is 12 residues. CDR1 is SQVTM and CDR2 is ANQGSEA in the germline V gene. V shed 5 bases and J shed 6 bases, with 11 bases lying between them. The CDR3 is CSVYGQSNEQFF. CDR3 in DNA: TGCAGCGTTTATGGACAGTCCAATGAGCAGTTCTTC.

This chain connects TRBV29-1 to TRBJ1-5; 7 bases fit TRBD1. This CDR3 has 14 amino acids. The germline gives CDR1 SQVTM, CDR2 ANQGSEA. Trimming cost V 4 bases and J 0 bases; bases outside gene matches: 3. The CDR3 is CSVATGDSNQPQHF. The CDR3 nucleotides are TGCAGCGTTGCTACAGGGGATAGCAATCAGCCCCAGCATTTT.

The genes are TRBV5-6 and TRBJ2-7; TRBD1 might be the D (5 bases). V lost 2 bases and J 6 bases, leaving 15 bases between the germline ends. Germline values: CDR1 SGHDT, CDR2 YYEEEE. CDR3 size: 14 residues. The CDR3 nucleotides are TGTGCCAGCAGCTTTCTGGGAACAGGTGGCGAGCAGTACTTC. Translated: CASSFLGTGGEQYF.

This clonotype occurred a few times. The chain employs TRBV5-6 and TRBJ2-1; D unclear. Trimming took off 5 bases at V and 6 bases at J, with 12 bases between the two ends. The CDR3 length is 13 residues. Germline V gene lookup returns CDR1 SGHDT and CDR2 YYEEEE. Here the CDR3 DNA reads TGTGCCAGCAGTCCCGGGTCCGGCAATGAGCAGTTCTTC. Its translation is CASSPGSGNEQFF.

The gene calls are TRBV4-3 and TRBJ2-1; unclear D gene. The V end lost 1 base, the J end lost 0 bases, and 10 bases lay between the germline ends. The CDR3 consists of 16 residues. Germline V gene sequence: CDR1 LGHNA, CDR2 YSLEER. The CDR3 loop reads CASSQGSWASYNEQFF. CDR3 bases: TGCGCCAGCAGCCAAGGCTCGTGGGCCTCCTACAATGAGCAGTTCTTC.

The sample holds a few counts of this clonotype. This chain uses TRBV11-2 with TRBJ2-5; D not resolved. The CDR3 has 17 residues. Trimming cost V 1 base and J 4 bases, with 19 bases left between them. Per germline, CDR1 SGHAT and CDR2 FQNNGV. In DNA form, the CDR3 reads TGTGCCAGCAGCTTAGTAGGTTGGACGGACGCAGCAGAGACCCAGTACTTC. It specifies CASSLVGWTDAAETQYF.

The rearrangement uses TRBV29-1 and TRBJ1-2, with D uncertain. Trimming took off 0 bases at V and 1 base at J, with 3 bases between the two ends. The CDR3 loop spans 12 amino acids. Looked up from germline, CDR1 is SQVTM and CDR2 is ANQGSEA. CDR3 DNA sequence: TGCAGCGTTGAAGAAAATAACTATGGCTACACCTTC. This codes for CSVEENNYGYTF.